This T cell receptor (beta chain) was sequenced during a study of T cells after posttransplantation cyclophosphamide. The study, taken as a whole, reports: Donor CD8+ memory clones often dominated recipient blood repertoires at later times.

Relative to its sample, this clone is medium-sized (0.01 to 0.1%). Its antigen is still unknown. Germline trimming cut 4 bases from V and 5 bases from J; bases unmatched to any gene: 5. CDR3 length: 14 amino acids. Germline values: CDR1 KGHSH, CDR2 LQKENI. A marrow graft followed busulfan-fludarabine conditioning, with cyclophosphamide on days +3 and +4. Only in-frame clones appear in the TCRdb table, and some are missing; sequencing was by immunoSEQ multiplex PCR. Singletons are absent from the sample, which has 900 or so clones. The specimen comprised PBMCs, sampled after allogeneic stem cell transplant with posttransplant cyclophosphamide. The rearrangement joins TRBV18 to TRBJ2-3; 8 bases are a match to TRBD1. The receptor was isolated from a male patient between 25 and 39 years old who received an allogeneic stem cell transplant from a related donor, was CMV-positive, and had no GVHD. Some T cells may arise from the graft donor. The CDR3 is CASSRDRGGDTQYF. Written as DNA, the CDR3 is TGTGCCAGCTCACGAGACAGGGGTGGAGATACGCAGTATTTT. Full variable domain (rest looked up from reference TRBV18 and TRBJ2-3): NAGVMQNPRHLVRRRGQEARLRCSPMKGHSHVYWYRQLPEEGLKFMVYLQKENIIDESGMPKERFSAEFPKEGPSILRIQQVVRGDSAAYFCASSRDRGGDTQYFGPGTRLTVL.